These 16 T cell receptor beta chains originate from one sample sequenced in a study of memory CD4+ T cells and cytomegalovirus serostatus. The protocol was immunoSEQ multiplex PCR, while the TCRdb copy is restricted to in-frame clones and leaves out a portion. The sample comprises roughly 39,000 clones, nearly 80% of which are singletons, and 0.7% to 0.8% rests with the top ten. The sort gate was single viable CD3+CD4+CD8-CD45RO+ cells for memory CD4+ T cells. The sample consisted of memory CD4+ T cells from blood. The source is an adult in good health and CMV-seronegative.

The rearrangement uses TRBV5-6 and TRBJ2-1; D remains unclear. V was shortened by 3 bases and J by 2 bases, with 6 bases between the two germline ends. There are 13 residues in the CDR3. Germline V gene lookup returns CDR1 SGHDT and CDR2 YYEEEE. CDR3 protein: CASSWSPYNEQFF. In DNA form, the CDR3 reads TGTGCCAGCAGCTGGTCTCCCTACAATGAGCAGTTCTTC.

The chain combines TRBV10-3 with TRBJ2-7, with 9 bases fitting TRBD2. The germline V gene has CDR1 ENHRY and CDR2 SYGVKD. After removal of 0 bases from V and 3 bases from J, the junction contained 3 bases not matched to a gene. The CDR3 length is 15 residues. The CDR3 sequence: CAISESERGVYEQYF. DNA for the CDR3: TGTGCCATCAGTGAGTCTGAGCGGGGGGTCTACGAGCAGTACTTC.

V is TRBV25-1 and J is TRBJ1-2; D is ambiguous. This CDR3 contains 14 residues. V shed 4 bases and J shed 2 bases, with 11 bases lying between them. Looked up from germline, CDR1 is MGHDK and CDR2 is SYGVNS. The CDR3 spells CASSARSGNYGYTF. CDR3 nucleotides: TGTGCCAGCAGTGCCCGAAGTGGGAACTATGGCTACACCTTC.

In its sample, this clone was seen once. The V call is TRBV6-5, the J call TRBJ1-5; possible D gene TRBD1, 6 bases. The germline gives CDR1 MNHEY, CDR2 SVGAGI. The CDR3 covers 15 residues. V lost 6 bases and J 1 base, leaving 13 bases between the germline ends. The CDR3 DNA is TGTGCCAGCAGCCAAACCCAGGGGAGCAATCAGCCCCAGCATTTT. Protein: CASSQTQGSNQPQHF.

This clone has only a few counts. V usage is TRBV30 and J usage is TRBJ1-1; D remains unclear. Trimming removed 3 bases from V and 0 bases from J, with 8 bases in between. CDR1 GTSNPN and CDR2 SVGIG come from the germline V gene (reference sequence). This CDR3 spans 13 amino acids. CDR3 protein: CAWRVGMNTEAFF. In nucleotides, the CDR3 is TGTGCCTGGAGGGTAGGGATGAACACTGAAGCTTTCTTT.

The chain recombines TRBV7-9 with TRBJ2-7, with a weak D call TRBD2 (6 bases). Trimming removed 5 bases from V and 0 bases from J, with 11 bases in between. Germline-derived CDR1 and CDR2 are SEHNR and FQNEAQ (reference sequence). CDR3 length: 14 residues. The CDR3 bases are TGTGCCAGCAGCATTGGAGGGAGCTCCTACGAGCAGTACTTC. Translated, it gives CASSIGGSSYEQYF.

DNA for the CDR3: TGTGCCAGCAGCTTGACGGACAGGGTGGAACAGCCCCAGCATTTT. This encodes CASSLTDRVEQPQHF. The chain has TRBV5-8 and TRBJ1-5; 8 bases agree with TRBD1. Germline lookup yields CDR1 SGHTS and CDR2 YDEGEE. This CDR3 has 15 residues. V lost 1 base to trimming and J lost 7 bases; unmatched junction nucleotides: 7.

The V and J genes are TRBV25-1 and TRBJ1-2; D might be TRBD1 (6 bases). V lost 3 bases, J lost 7 bases, and 15 bases lay in between. Germline V gives CDR1 MGHDK, CDR2 SYGVNS. CDR3 length: 14 amino acids. The CDR3 protein is CASSDPGEFGGYTF. In nucleotides, the CDR3 is TGTGCCAGCAGTGATCCAGGGGAGTTCGGTGGCTACACCTTC.

The chain employs TRBV9 and TRBJ2-3; 8 bases agree with TRBD2. Germline V gene sequence: CDR1 SGDLS, CDR2 YYNGEE. Trimming removed 0 bases from V and 2 bases from J; junction bases left unmatched: 5. This CDR3 is built from 16 residues. The chain's CDR3 is CASSVGGGRNTDTQYF. CDR3 coding DNA: TGTGCCAGCAGCGTAGGCGGGGGGCGAAACACAGATACGCAGTATTTT.

The V call is TRBV7-9, the J call TRBJ2-1, with TRBD2 identical over 8 bases. CDR1 is SEHNR and CDR2 is FQNEAQ in the germline V gene (reference sequence). With 5 bases clipped from V and 2 bases from J, the junction kept 14 bases outside the gene matches. This CDR3 has 18 residues. CDR3 nucleotides: TGTGCCAGCAGCCTACTCCGGGGGGAGCGGGGGACCTACAATGAGCAGTTCTTC. It translates to CASSLLRGERGTYNEQFF.

The chain has TRBV11-2 and TRBJ2-7; D unclear. CDR1 is SGHAT and CDR2 is FQNNGV in the germline V gene. V lost 1 base and J lost 7, with 8 bases in between. This CDR3 has 12 residues. The CDR3 DNA follows: TGTGCCAGCAGCTTAGCGCTAGGGGAGCAGTACTTC. Protein sequence: CASSLALGEQYF.

The chain uses TRBV2 and TRBJ2-1, with D perhaps TRBD1 (6 bases). The CDR3 totals 19 residues. The germline CDR1 and CDR2 sequences are SNHLY and FYNNEI. Trimming removed 3 bases at V and 0 bases at J, with 21 bases between. CDR3 nucleotides: TGTGCCAGCAGTGAGCAAAGGCAGCGACAGGTATTCTCCTACAATGAGCAGTTCTTC. It yields the protein CASSEQRQRQVFSYNEQFF.

The V gene is TRBV5-4, the J gene TRBJ2-1, with a possible D match to TRBD2 (5 bases). The CDR3 sequence is 16 residues long. CDR1 and CDR2 (germline): SGHNT, YYREEE (reference sequence). Trimming removed 0 bases from V and 8 bases from J, with 18 bases in between. CDR3 loop: CASSLDQTPEADEQFF. The DNA of the CDR3 is TGTGCCAGCAGCTTGGACCAGACACCGGAAGCGGATGAGCAGTTCTTC.

The chain employs TRBV6-8 and TRBJ2-7; D is uncertain. Germline V lookup: CDR1 MNHGY, CDR2 SAAAGT. The germline V and J ends were trimmed by 6 bases and 0 bases, with 15 bases remaining between them. This CDR3 contains 15 residues. The CDR3 here is CASRKGSLSSYEQYF. The CDR3 DNA reads TGTGCCAGCAGAAAAGGGTCGCTAAGCTCCTACGAGCAGTACTTC.

This sequence joins TRBV7-2 and TRBJ1-4, with 7 bases identical to TRBD1. This CDR3 region has 15 residues. Germline V lookup: CDR1 SGHTA, CDR2 FQGNSA. V trimming: 2 bases; J trimming: 7 bases; junction bases outside the gene matches: 7. The CDR3 DNA is TGTGCCAGCAGCTTAACCAGGGGGACGGGTGAAAAACTGTTTTTT. This gives the protein CASSLTRGTGEKLFF.

The table lists this clone with a few counts. The chain recombines TRBV5-1 with TRBJ2-2; possibly TRBD1 for D (6 bases). Germline loops: CDR1 SGHRS, CDR2 YFSETQ. V lost 4 bases, J lost 3 bases, and 19 bases lay in between. CDR3 length equals 17 residues. CDR3 in amino acids: CASSVGPGGLDTGELFF. The CDR3 DNA follows: TGCGCCAGCAGCGTTGGTCCTGGGGGCCTGGACACCGGGGAGCTGTTTTTT. The whole variable domain, filled in from reference TRBV5-1 and TRBJ2-2, reads KAGVTQTPRYLIKTRGQQVTLSCSPISGHRSVSWYQQTPGQGLQFLFEYFSETQRNKGNFPGRFSGRQFSNSRSEMNVSTLELGDSALYLCASSVGPGGLDTGELFFGEGSRLTVL.